One sample yielded the 29 T cell receptor beta chains listed below, sequenced in a study of blood T cell repertoires in COVID-19. Only in-frame clones appear in the TCRdb table, and some are missing; sequencing was by immunoSEQ multiplex PCR. In the table there are 90,000 to 100,000 clones, roughly nine tenths of which are singletons. Sample: peripheral blood. The receptors come from a man in his fifties with acute or convalescent COVID-19.

The chain combines TRBV19 with TRBJ2-3, with D perhaps matching TRBD2 (6 bases). V was cut by 4 bases and J by 3 bases, with 14 bases left in between. The CDR3 runs 15 residues. Germline V gene sequence: CDR1 LNHDA, CDR2 SQIVND (reference sequence). CDR3 bases: TGTGCCAGTAGTACGGACTACCACACTACAGATACGCAGTATTTT. It specifies CASSTDYHTTDTQYF.

This chain uses TRBV12-5 with TRBJ2-5; no firm D call. CDR1 and CDR2 from the germline V gene are LGHNT and FRNRAP. The germline V and J ends were trimmed by 6 bases and 5 bases, with 10 bases remaining between them. The CDR3 extends over 12 amino acids. The CDR3 loop is CASGQYKETQYF. The CDR3 DNA is TGTGCTAGTGGCCAATACAAGGAGACCCAGTACTTC.

The V call is TRBV6-1, the J call TRBJ1-2; D not resolved. There are 13 residues in the CDR3. Germline V lookup: CDR1 MNHNS, CDR2 SASEGT. V was pared by 0 bases and J by 6 bases, with 8 bases between. This CDR3 is CASSEARSDGYTF. The CDR3 DNA reads TGTGCCAGCAGTGAAGCGCGTTCCGATGGCTACACCTTC.

CDR3 sequence: CASSYSTGQSYEQYF. The CDR3 coding sequence is TGTGCCAGCAGTTATAGTACGGGACAAAGCTACGAGCAGTACTTC. The rearrangement uses TRBV6-5 and TRBJ2-7, with D perhaps matching TRBD1 (6 bases). The CDR3 extends over 15 amino acids. Germline CDR1 MNHEY, CDR2 SVGAGI. Trimming removed 3 bases from V and 3 bases from J, with 15 bases in between.

Only one count was recorded for this clone. The rearrangement links TRBV18 to TRBJ1-3; possibly TRBD1 for D (5 bases). V was cut by 3 bases and J by 0 bases, with 15 bases left in between. The germline gives CDR1 KGHSH, CDR2 LQKENI. This CDR3 is built from 17 residues. The CDR3 sequence: CASSPPGLTASGNTIYF. CDR3 DNA sequence: TGTGCCAGCTCACCCCCGGGACTCACAGCCTCTGGAAACACCATATATTTT.

The V gene is TRBV5-1, the J gene TRBJ1-2; no reliable D call. Germline V gene data show CDR1 as SGHRS and CDR2 as YFSETQ. This CDR3 has 14 residues. V was shortened by 4 bases and J by 6 bases, with 16 bases between the two germline ends. The CDR3 DNA reads TGCGCCAGCAGCCGAGACGGCACGGCGGATGGCTACACCTTC. It is translated as CASSRDGTADGYTF.

The chain joins TRBV7-8 to TRBJ2-3; tentatively, D is TRBD2 (6 bases). The germline gives CDR1 SGHVS, CDR2 FQNEAQ. The CDR3 runs to 14 residues. V gave up 5 bases and J gave up 4 bases, with 13 bases separating them. Written as DNA, the CDR3 is TGTGCCAGCAGCCCCGGGGGTGGAGCAGATACGCAGTATTTT. It is translated as CASSPGGGADTQYF.

V and J are TRBV10-3 and TRBJ2-1; 10 positions match TRBD2. Germline V gene sequence: CDR1 ENHRY, CDR2 SYGVKD. The CDR3 runs 18 residues. V shed 6 bases and J 0 bases; nucleotides not matched to a gene: 11. The CDR3 coding sequence is TGTGCCATCAGGAGAGCGGGAGGGCCCTCAGGCTCCTACAATGAGCAGTTCTTC. It is translated as CAIRRAGGPSGSYNEQFF.

The chain is built from TRBV14 and TRBJ1-5; D remains ambiguous. V lost 2 bases, J lost 2 bases, and 10 bases lay in between. This CDR3 is 15 amino acids long. Germline CDR1 SGHDN, CDR2 FVKESK. This CDR3 reads CASSQLETCNQPQHF. Written as DNA, the CDR3 is TGTGCCAGCAGCCAATTGGAGACCTGCAATCAGCCCCAGCATTTT.

This clone was seen only once. The rearrangement uses TRBV4-1 and TRBJ2-6; 8 nucleotides agree with TRBD2. Germline assignment: CDR1 MGHRA and CDR2 YSYEKL. V shed 1 base and J 6 bases; nucleotides not matched to a gene: 2. CDR3 length: 15 residues. The CDR3 nucleotides are TGCGCCAGCAGCCAAGGCGGGGGGACGGCCAACGTCCTGACTTTC. This gives the protein CASSQGGGTANVLTF.

This rearrangement joins TRBV10-3 to TRBJ2-6, with 9 bases fitting TRBD1. V shed 9 bases, J shed 0 bases, and the junction held 18 bases outside the gene matches. This CDR3 comprises 20 residues. Per the germline V gene, CDR1 is ENHRY and CDR2 is SYGVKD. The CDR3 here is CAIAGTGYIRGDSGANVLTF. The CDR3 DNA is TGTGCCATTGCCGGGACAGGGTATATACGAGGAGACTCTGGGGCCAACGTCCTGACTTTC.

This clone was observed a single time. This rearrangement joins TRBV5-1 to TRBJ1-2; 10 bases align to TRBD1. CDR1 and CDR2 (germline): SGHRS, YFSETQ. The CDR3 is 15 amino acids. Losses at the gene ends were 3 bases for V and 6 bases for J; bases not matched to a gene: 8. Here the CDR3 DNA reads TGCGCCAGCAGCTCGACAGGGGGCATAGGTGATGGCTACACCTTC. Amino acids: CASSSTGGIGDGYTF.

The chain couples TRBV4-1 to TRBJ1-1; a possible D gene is TRBD1 (6 bases). Germline CDR1 is MGHRA and CDR2 is YSYEKL. There are 17 residues in the CDR3. Trimming took 7 bases from V and 1 from J, leaving 22 bases between them. CDR3 loop: CASTFSPPGTQNTEAFF. The CDR3 coding sequence is TGCGCCAGCACCTTCTCCCCCCCTGGGACACAGAACACTGAAGCTTTCTTT.

This clone was detected only once. DNA for the CDR3: TGTGCCAGCTCACAGACAATGGACACTGAAGCTTTCTTT. It specifies CASSQTMDTEAFF. The J gene is TRBJ1-1, the V gene TRBV18; D remains unclear. V lost 4 bases and J lost 3, with 9 bases in between. The CDR3 is 13 residues long. Per the germline V gene, CDR1 is KGHSH and CDR2 is LQKENI.

This sequence joins TRBV5-4 and TRBJ1-2; 7 nucleotides line up with TRBD1. J lost 2 bases, V lost 3 bases, and 7 bases had no gene match. The CDR3 contains 15 residues. The germline CDR1 and CDR2 sequences are SGHNT and YYREEE (reference sequence). The CDR3 DNA follows: TGTGCCAGCAGCTCCGACGGACAGGTCAACTATGGCTACACCTTC. As protein: CASSSDGQVNYGYTF.

This clone was seen a single time. The chain links TRBV5-1 to TRBJ1-5, with unresolved D. Germline V lookup: CDR1 SGHRS, CDR2 YFSETQ. This CDR3 has 13 residues. V shed 7 bases and J shed 0 bases, with 8 bases lying between them. CDR3 protein: CASAADSNQPQHF. CDR3 coding DNA: TGCGCCAGCGCGGCAGATAGCAATCAGCCCCAGCATTTT.

The J gene is TRBJ1-2, the V gene TRBV3-1 (or the pseudogene TRBV3-2); 7 nucleotides align to TRBD1. CDR1 and CDR2 from the germline V gene are LGHDT and YNNKEL (reference sequence). The CDR3 runs 14 residues. Germline trimming cut 1 base from V and 7 bases from J; bases unmatched to any gene: 6. CDR3 sequence reads: CASSQGRGRVGYTF. The CDR3 DNA follows: TGTGCCAGCAGCCAAGGAAGGGGGCGGGTTGGCTACACCTTC.

The table lists this clone with a few counts. The rearrangement links TRBV9 to TRBJ1-3, with D possibly TRBD1 on 6 matching bases. The CDR3 is 17 residues long. V was cut by 0 bases and J by 2 bases, with 15 bases left in between. Germline V gene sequence: CDR1 SGDLS, CDR2 YYNGEE. The chain's CDR3 is CASSVAQGNSPGNTIYF. The CDR3 region has the DNA TGTGCCAGCAGCGTAGCACAGGGAAATTCGCCTGGAAACACCATATATTTT.

The CDR3 spells CATSDGRGPGNQPQHF. CDR3 nucleotides: TGTGCCACCAGTGATGGGAGGGGCCCTGGCAATCAGCCCCAGCATTTT. V usage is TRBV24-1 and J usage is TRBJ1-5, with D possibly matching TRBD1 (5 bases). This CDR3 has 16 residues. Germline V gene lookup returns CDR1 KGHDR and CDR2 SFDVKD. V was trimmed by 3 bases and J by 2 bases, leaving 13 bases between them.

This chain uses TRBV7-2 with TRBJ2-5, with 13 bases aligning to TRBD2. Per the germline V gene, CDR1 is SGHTA and CDR2 is FQGNSA. The CDR3 has 16 residues. The trim removed 5 bases at V and 1 base at J, leaving 4 bases unmatched. The CDR3 DNA reads TGTGCCAGCAGCCTAGGACTAGCGGGAGTCCAAGAGACCCAGTACTTC. It translates to CASSLGLAGVQETQYF.

The chain carries TRBV6-5 and TRBJ2-3; TRBD2 might be the D (6 bases). This CDR3 spans 13 amino acids. Germline V gene lookup returns CDR1 MNHEY and CDR2 SVGAGI. Between the trimmed V and J ends, which lost 5 bases and 0 bases, there was a span of 6 bases. The CDR3 DNA reads as TGTGCCAGCAGTAGCGGGAGCACAGATACGCAGTATTTT. As protein: CASSSGSTDTQYF.

This clone was counted once. The chain has TRBV20-1 and TRBJ2-4; TRBD2 agrees at 7 bases. Germline values: CDR1 DFQATT, CDR2 SNEGSKA (reference sequence). CDR3 size: 14 residues. The V and J ends lost 4 bases and 6 bases, in that order; junction bases with no gene match: 9. CDR3 in amino acids: CSAIEGGPGNIQYF. As DNA, the CDR3 is TGCAGTGCTATTGAGGGAGGGCCGGGAAACATTCAGTACTTC.

The chain couples TRBV7-9 to TRBJ1-1; 9 bases are shared with TRBD1. Germline CDR1 reads SEHNR; CDR2 reads FQNEAQ (reference sequence). V shed 3 bases and J 4 bases; nucleotides not matched to a gene: 6. The CDR3 is made up of 15 amino acids. CDR3 in amino acids: CASSFSGQGGTEAFF. Written as DNA, the CDR3 is TGTGCCAGCAGCTTCTCGGGACAGGGAGGCACTGAAGCTTTCTTT.

V usage is TRBV27 and J usage is TRBJ2-3, with 9 positions matching TRBD1. Germline trimming cut 6 bases from V and 2 bases from J; bases unmatched to any gene: 3. CDR1 is MNHEY and CDR2 is SMNVEV in the germline V gene (reference sequence). This CDR3 spans 14 amino acids. The CDR3 DNA is TGTGCCAGCAGCAGGGACAGGGCCACAGATACGCAGTATTTT. It yields the protein CASSRDRATDTQYF.

The genes are TRBV11-3 and TRBJ1-1; the D gene is possibly TRBD1 (5 bases). The CDR3 is 14 amino acids. V dropped 1 base and J dropped 5 bases, with 11 bases sitting between them. Germline lookup yields CDR1 SGHNT and CDR2 YENEEA. The CDR3 protein is CASSLVGEGTEAFF. The CDR3 DNA reads as TGTGCCAGCAGCTTAGTAGGGGAAGGTACTGAAGCTTTCTTT.

This chain links TRBV27 with TRBJ2-7, with D perhaps TRBD2 (6 bases). Germline assignment: CDR1 MNHEY and CDR2 SMNVEV (reference sequence). The CDR3 has 16 amino acids. V gave up 3 bases and J gave up 6 bases, with 21 bases separating them. CDR3 bases: TGTGCCAGCAGTTTCTCCGGGAGAACTTCGGTGGGCGAGCAGTACTTC. Residues: CASSFSGRTSVGEQYF.

The J gene is TRBJ2-2, the V gene TRBV18; perhaps TRBD2 as D (6 bases). The CDR3 extends over 16 amino acids. V shed 1 base and J shed 3 bases, with 12 bases lying between them. CDR1 is KGHSH, CDR2 LQKENI, per germline. CDR3 loop: CASSPQGGTDTGELFF. For the CDR3, the DNA is TGTGCCAGCTCACCACAGGGAGGTACGGACACCGGGGAGCTGTTTTTT.

The chain couples TRBV6-5 to TRBJ2-1; 7 bases map to TRBD2. V trimming: 2 bases; J trimming: 4 bases; junction bases outside the gene matches: 5. From germline, CDR1 is MNHEY and CDR2 SVGAGI. The CDR3 is made up of 15 amino acids. In DNA, the CDR3 is TGTGCCAGCAGTTACACGGGACTACTATACAATGAGCAGTTCTTC. Its protein is CASSYTGLLYNEQFF.

This chain joins TRBV5-1 and TRBJ1-2; TRBD1 is a possible D gene (5 bases). Germline V CDR1 and CDR2: SGHRS, YFSETQ. The V gene lost 1 base and the J gene lost 7 bases, with 11 bases spanning the gap. The CDR3 is 13 amino acids. The CDR3 reads CASSLQGGTGYTF. CDR3 sequence (DNA): TGCGCCAGCAGCTTGCAAGGAGGGACTGGCTACACCTTC.